The present TCR beta chain was sequenced within a study of naive and memory T cell subsets. V was cut by 6 bases and J by 5 bases, with 20 bases left in between. The CDR3 contains 16 residues. Germline loops: CDR1 SNHLY, CDR2 FYNNEI. Two oligonucleotides, mixed equimolar, formed the beta constant-region primer covering TRBC1 and TRBC2. Four rounds of PCR amplified the ligated cDNA using nested alpha and beta constant-region primers plus SP2. TCRdb used MiXCR to reprocess the UMI-ligation and nested PCR reads, holding one entry per CDR3 protein. The table records approximately 80,000 distinct CDR3 sequences, over 9% of them present only once. Ten or more counts support this clonotype.

The TCR was taken from a human donor in good health. Sequencing used naive CD8+ T cells from blood. This rearrangement joins TRBV2 to TRBJ2-1; a weak D match, TRBD1 (5 bases). The chain's CDR3 is CASSEYPWGLNNEQFF. For the CDR3, the DNA is TGTGCCAGCAGCGAGTACCCGTGGGGCCTAAACAATGAGCAGTTCTTC.